These 18 T cell receptor beta chains were sequenced from one sample in a study of vaccination and CD4 T cells after COVID-19. The Oncomine TCR Beta short-read assay generated sequence data from the DNA of cultured CD4+ T cells. TCRdb independently ran MiXCR on the PCR reads; one entry per CDR3 protein. Among some 16,000 distinct CDR3 sequences listed, around a third were seen once. Treatment of the sample: roughly 10-day PBMC culture with coronavirus spike peptide pools or control peptides (ViraFEST assay). Their cognate antigens are unknown. Sequenced here: CD4+ T cells from blood, cultured in vitro, sampled before SARS-CoV-2 vaccination. The receptors derive from a human donor who received a COVID-19 vaccine.

This clonotype showed up just a few times. The rearrangement links TRBV30 to TRBJ1-1; D is undetermined. Trimming cost V 3 bases and J 4 bases, with 12 bases left between them. Germline-derived CDR1 and CDR2 are GTSNPN and SVGIG (reference sequence). The CDR3 runs to 13 residues. CDR3 region: CAWSRSWLTEAFF. DNA of the CDR3: TGTGCCTGGAGCCGATCGTGGCTCACTGAAGCTTTCTTT.

The chain links TRBV30 to TRBJ2-5; 13 nucleotides align to TRBD2. Germline CDR1 GTSNPN, CDR2 SVGIG (reference sequence). The CDR3 is 14 amino acids. With V trimmed by 5 bases and J by 5 bases, 5 bases remained unmatched. In DNA, the CDR3 is TGTGCCTGGCGACTAGCGGGGGGTCGGGAGACCCAGTACTTC. Residues: CAWRLAGGRETQYF.

The chain joins TRBV7-9 to TRBJ1-6, with 10 bases lining up with TRBD1. Germline CDR1 is SEHNR and CDR2 is FQNEAQ (reference sequence). There are 12 residues in the CDR3. V was pared by 3 bases and J by 13 bases, with 0 bases of the junction left unmatched. CDR3 bases: TGTGCCAGCAGCTTGACAGGGGGCCCCCTCCACTTT. Protein product: CASSLTGGPLHF.

The J gene is TRBJ2-7, the V gene TRBV24-1; possibly TRBD1 or TRBD2 for D (5 bases each). Germline lookup yields CDR1 KGHDR and CDR2 SFDVKD. Trimming removed 3 bases at V and 4 bases at J, with 12 bases between. The CDR3 is 14 residues long. CDR3 coding DNA: TGTGCCACCAGTGATCCGACGAGGGGTTACGAGCAGTACTTC. Translated, it gives CATSDPTRGYEQYF.

The chain is built from TRBV18 and TRBJ1-2; D call uncertain. The CDR3 runs 12 residues. With 3 bases removed from V and 2 bases from J, the gap between germline ends came to 4 bases. Germline CDR1 KGHSH, CDR2 LQKENI. In DNA form, the CDR3 reads TGTGCCAGCTCACCTTTGAACTATGGCTACACCTTC. This translates into CASSPLNYGYTF.

This clonotype was detected once. The junction departs from germline at one end; a sequencing error may be responsible. The chain recombines TRBV20-1 with TRBJ2-5; tentatively, D is TRBD1 (6 bases). Germline values: CDR1 DFQATT, CDR2 SNEGSKA (reference sequence). This CDR3 comprises 13 residues. The chain's CDR3 is CGARVGGSETQYF. CDR3 in DNA: TGCGGTGCTAGAGTAGGGGGAAGTGAGACCCAGTACTTC.

The chain joins TRBV7-6 to TRBJ1-2, with D possibly being TRBD1 (6 bases). The germline V gene encodes CDR1 SGHVS and CDR2 FNYEAQ. V lost 1 base and J 2 bases, leaving 20 bases between the germline ends. There are 18 residues in the CDR3. Written as DNA, the CDR3 is TGTGCCAGCAGCTTAGGTACGACCTTCGAGGACAGAAACTATGGCTACACCTTC. Amino acids: CASSLGTTFEDRNYGYTF.

This clonotype was recorded once. The rearrangement uses TRBV5-4 and TRBJ1-2; unclear D gene. The CDR3 extends over 15 amino acids. The V gene's germline CDR1 is SGHNT and CDR2 YYREEE (reference sequence). The ends were cut back, 0 bases at V and 8 bases at J, with 17 bases in the middle. The CDR3 DNA reads TGTGCCAGCAGCTTGGCCAGTCGTGGATTAGGAGGCTACACCTTC. Its translation is CASSLASRGLGGYTF.

The V call is TRBV29-1, the J call TRBJ1-5, with 9 bases fitting TRBD1. Per germline, CDR1 SQVTM and CDR2 ANQGSEA. The V gene end was trimmed by 4 bases and the J gene end by 2 bases; junction bases not matched to a gene: 6. The CDR3 spans 15 residues. CDR3 coding DNA: TGCAGCGTTGCGGCCGGGACAGGGCGCAATCAGCCCCAGCATTTT. This translates into CSVAAGTGRNQPQHF.

The rearrangement links TRBV10-3 to TRBJ1-2; weak D call: TRBD1 (6 bases). V was shortened by 0 bases and J by 8 bases, with 13 bases between the two germline ends. The CDR3 is 14 amino acids. Germline V gene sequence: CDR1 ENHRY, CDR2 SYGVKD. CDR3 loop: CAISESRQGSGYTF. CDR3 nucleotide sequence: TGTGCCATCAGTGAGTCGAGGCAGGGGAGCGGCTACACCTTC.

Only a few counts were recorded for this clonotype. The chain carries TRBV7-9 and TRBJ2-7; D is unresolved. V lost 5 bases to trimming and J lost 3 bases, with 14 bases between them. CDR3 length equals 14 residues. Germline V gives CDR1 SEHNR, CDR2 FQNEAQ (reference sequence). In DNA form, the CDR3 reads TGTGCCAGCAGCCCCTCGACACTAAGCTACGAGCAGTACTTC. Amino acid sequence: CASSPSTLSYEQYF.

The chain uses TRBV2 and TRBJ1-5; D uncertain. V lost 8 bases and J lost 0, with 14 bases in between. The V gene's germline CDR1 is SNHLY and CDR2 FYNNEI. CDR3 length: 15 amino acids. Written as DNA, the CDR3 is TGTGCCAGCCGCCCCGACGGATATAGCAATCAGCCCCAGCATTTT. Translation: CASRPDGYSNQPQHF.

This clonotype was detected a few times. V gene TRBV7-7 combines with J gene TRBJ2-2, with TRBD2 matching over 10 bases. Looked up from germline, CDR1 is SSHAT and CDR2 is FNYEAQ (reference sequence). V trimming: 7 bases; J trimming: 2 bases; junction bases outside the gene matches: 16. This CDR3 comprises 19 residues. CDR3 nucleotides: TGTGCCAGCACCTTTGCCCACCTTAGCGGGGGGCATAACACCGGGGAGCTGTTTTTT. Translating it yields CASTFAHLSGGHNTGELFF.

The chain uses TRBV20-1 and TRBJ1-5, with D maybe TRBD1 (6 bases). Trimming pared 4 bases from V and 0 bases from J, leaving 22 bases between. The CDR3 length is 18 residues. Per the germline V gene, CDR1 is DFQATT and CDR2 is SNEGSKA (reference sequence). In DNA, the CDR3 is TGCAGTGCTACCCAACAGGGTCGAAGGGACTATAGCAATCAGCCCCAGCATTTT. It yields the protein CSATQQGRRDYSNQPQHF.

The chain has TRBV27 and TRBJ2-1; TRBD1 is a possible D gene (5 bases). Trimming left V 7 bases short and J 2 bases short, with 15 bases between. CDR3 length: 15 amino acids. The V gene's germline CDR1 is MNHEY and CDR2 SMNVEV (reference sequence). The CDR3 bases are TGTGCCAGCAACTCAGACAGCCTGGCCTACAATGAGCAGTTCTTC. It is translated as CASNSDSLAYNEQFF.

This clonotype was seen a handful of times. The chain is built from TRBV7-6 and TRBJ1-1, with D unclear. This CDR3 comprises 13 residues. Germline CDR1 is SGHVS and CDR2 is FNYEAQ. The ends were cut back, 2 bases at V and 7 bases at J, with 11 bases in the middle. The CDR3 region has the DNA TGTGCCAGCAGCTTACGGCGGGAGAGTGAAGCTTTCTTT. The encoded protein is CASSLRRESEAFF.

This clonotype has just one count. This rearrangement joins TRBV18 to TRBJ2-6, with TRBD1 matching over 9 bases. After removal of 6 bases from V and 1 base from J, the junction contained 10 bases not matched to a gene. Germline V gene lookup returns CDR1 KGHSH and CDR2 LQKENI. The CDR3 is 18 residues long. CDR3 in amino acids: CASSPRTGVGSGANVLTF. The CDR3 nucleotides read TGTGCCAGCTCTCCAAGGACAGGGGTGGGGTCTGGGGCCAACGTCCTGACTTTC.

This chain uses TRBV15 with TRBJ1-5; 8 bases are a match to TRBD1. V was pared by 1 base and J by 5 bases, with 7 bases of the junction left unmatched. The CDR3 loop spans 16 amino acids. CDR1 is LNHNV and CDR2 is YYDKDF in the germline V gene (reference sequence). The CDR3 reads CATSRVGQGLDQPQHF. The CDR3 coding sequence is TGTGCCACCAGCAGAGTTGGACAGGGTCTAGATCAGCCCCAGCATTTT.